A single sample gave rise to the 28 T cell receptor beta chains below, sequenced in a study of T-cell reconstitution after alpha-beta-depleted transplantation in children. Using unique molecular identifiers, the investigators prepared the TCRbeta library. TCRdb re-analysed the PCR reads in MiXCR, keeping a single row per CDR3 protein. The sample contains 700,000 or so distinct CDR3 sequences, 13% of which appear only once. The sample consisted of PBMCs, taken before TCRalphabeta/CD19-depleted stem cell transplant. These receptor sequences come from a girl aged 2-10 years with congenital amegakaryocytic thrombocytopenia, due to receive a stem cell transplant.

This clonotype was picked up many times. The chain has TRBV5-1 and TRBJ2-2; unclear D gene. The ends were cut back, 0 bases at V and 6 bases at J, with 6 bases in the middle. Germline V gene lookup returns CDR1 SGHRS and CDR2 YFSETQ. This CDR3 contains 13 residues. Here the CDR3 reads CASSLVRAGELFF. The DNA of the CDR3 is TGCGCCAGCAGCTTGGTAAGGGCCGGGGAGCTGTTTTTT.

This clonotype has a handful of counts. The rearrangement uses TRBV12-3 or TRBV12-4 and TRBJ1-2; D is ambiguous. Trimming took off 2 bases at V and 4 bases at J, with 11 bases between the two ends. The CDR3 length is 14 residues. CDR3: CASSLWVRPYGYTF. The CDR3 DNA follows: TGTGCCAGCAGTTTATGGGTCCGTCCCTATGGCTACACCTTC.

This clonotype was observed a handful of times. The chain has TRBV19 and TRBJ2-1; 9 nucleotides match TRBD1. V lost 5 bases to trimming and J lost 2 bases; unmatched junction nucleotides: 7. The CDR3 totals 16 residues. Germline loops: CDR1 LNHDA, CDR2 SQIVND (reference sequence). CDR3 DNA sequence: TGTGCCAGTAGTTCCACAGGGGGCGCCACCTACAATGAGCAGTTCTTC. This translates into CASSSTGGATYNEQFF.

This clonotype has a count of ten or more. V and J are TRBV29-1 and TRBJ1-1; the D gene is possibly TRBD1 (6 bases). Germline V lookup: CDR1 SQVTM, CDR2 ANQGSEA. The CDR3 has 15 amino acids. Trimming took off 0 bases at V and 4 bases at J, with 15 bases between the two ends. The DNA of the CDR3 is TGCAGCGTTGAAGACGGTTGGGGGGGGGCCACTGAAGCTTTCTTT. Amino acids: CSVEDGWGGATEAFF. Together with reference TRBV29-1 and TRBJ1-1, the CDR3 gives the full variable domain: SAVISQKPSRDICQRGTSLTIQCQVDSQVTMMFWYRQQPGQSLTLIATANQGSEATYESGFVIDKFPISRPNLTFSTLTVSNMSPEDSSIYLCSVEDGWGGATEAFFGQGTRLTVV.

At least ten counts were recorded for this clonotype. The V and J genes are TRBV6-1 and TRBJ2-7; D is uncertain. The CDR3 consists of 13 residues. The V end lost 5 bases, the J end lost 2 bases, and 10 bases lay between the germline ends. CDR1 and CDR2 from the germline V gene are MNHNS and SASEGT. The CDR3 region is CASSRSPTYEQYF. CDR3 nucleotide sequence: TGTGCCAGCAGTCGCAGTCCGACCTACGAGCAGTACTTC.

This clonotype was seen ten or more times. The J gene is TRBJ2-1, the V gene TRBV12-3 or TRBV12-4, with 8 bases fitting TRBD1. CDR3 length equals 12 residues. The V gene end was trimmed by 8 bases and the J gene end by 8 bases; junction bases not matched to a gene: 5. The CDR3 sequence is CASWDRLDEQFF. DNA of the CDR3: TGTGCCAGCTGGGACAGGTTAGATGAGCAGTTCTTC.

This clonotype has more than one count but fewer than ten. V and J are TRBV5-1 and TRBJ2-5; TRBD2 matches 9 bases. The CDR3 loop spans 17 amino acids. The junction had 11 bases not matched to a gene; V was cut back by 2 bases and J by 3 bases. CDR1 SGHRS and CDR2 YFSETQ come from the germline V gene. The CDR3 nucleotides are TGCGCCAGCAGCTTAAGCTTAGCGGGAGTGAAGGAAGAGACCCAGTACTTC. It codes for CASSLSLAGVKEETQYF.

This clonotype was seen ten or more times. This sequence joins TRBV20-1 and TRBJ1-5, with D possibly being TRBD1 (5 bases). Germline-derived CDR1 and CDR2 are DFQATT and SNEGSKA (reference sequence). The CDR3 length is 15 residues. With 3 bases removed from V and 0 bases from J, the gap between germline ends came to 12 bases. The CDR3 is CSARGRGFSNQPQHF. CDR3 sequence (DNA): TGCAGTGCTAGGGGGCGGGGATTTAGCAATCAGCCCCAGCATTTT.

This clonotype was counted many times. The rearrangement joins TRBV20-1 to TRBJ2-7; D possibly uses TRBD1 or TRBD2 (5 bases each). The ends were cut back, 5 bases at V and 9 bases at J, with 29 bases in the middle. The CDR3 loop spans 16 amino acids. Per germline, CDR1 DFQATT and CDR2 SNEGSKA (reference sequence). The CDR3 region has the DNA TGCAGTGCTTGGGACCTGAACTCCCCGGAGCCTTTTGGGCAGTACTTC. This encodes CSAWDLNSPEPFGQYF.

This clonotype was counted many times. CDR3 amino acids: CAIGPPYTDTQYF. The CDR3 coding sequence is TGTGCCATCGGGCCTCCCTACACAGATACGCAGTATTTT. This chain joins TRBV10-3 and TRBJ2-3; D remains ambiguous. The CDR3 totals 13 residues. Per the germline V gene, CDR1 is ENHRY and CDR2 is SYGVKD. Trimming pared 8 bases from V and 2 bases from J, leaving 11 bases between.

This clonotype was observed at least ten times. The rearrangement uses TRBV29-1 and TRBJ1-1, with D unresolved. V was clipped by 5 bases and J by 1 base, with 5 bases between them. From germline, CDR1 is SQVTM and CDR2 ANQGSEA. This CDR3 spans 11 amino acids. The CDR3 DNA reads as TGCAGCGTTAGTCCGAACACTGAAGCTTTCTTT. It is translated as CSVSPNTEAFF.

J is TRBJ2-5 and V is TRBV20-1; D not resolved. V lost 7 bases and J 0 bases, leaving 18 bases between the germline ends. This CDR3 comprises 15 residues. Germline CDR1 DFQATT, CDR2 SNEGSKA (reference sequence). The CDR3 DNA sequence: TGCAGTGTAGGTGGTGGGATATCGTACCAAGAGACCCAGTACTTC. Translation: CSVGGGISYQETQYF.

This clonotype has just a few counts. The chain employs TRBV20-1 and TRBJ1-4; D uncertain. This CDR3 has 13 amino acids. The V end lost 4 bases, the J end lost 0 bases, and 6 bases lay between the germline ends. Germline CDR1 and CDR2: DFQATT and SNEGSKA (reference sequence). The DNA of the CDR3 is TGCAGTGCTATAGGAACAACTAATGAAAAACTGTTTTTT. Residues: CSAIGTTNEKLFF.

The chain joins TRBV10-3 to TRBJ2-5; possibly TRBD1 for D (6 bases). V was shortened by 10 bases and J by 3 bases, with 18 bases between the two germline ends. This CDR3 comprises 14 residues. From germline, CDR1 is ENHRY and CDR2 SYGVKD. CDR3 DNA sequence: TGTGCCAGCGCGAGTAGCAAGGGGGAAGAGACCCAGTACTTC. This gives the protein CASASSKGEETQYF.

The chain has TRBV5-1 and TRBJ2-2; D not certain. There are 14 residues in the CDR3. V shed 0 bases and J shed 7 bases, with 10 bases lying between them. Looked up from germline, CDR1 is SGHRS and CDR2 is YFSETQ. The CDR3 coding sequence is TGCGCCAGCAGCTTGGGGGGTTTCGGCGGGGAGCTGTTTTTT. Protein product: CASSLGGFGGELFF.

This clonotype was detected many times. V usage is TRBV20-1 and J usage is TRBJ2-5, with 7 bases aligning to TRBD1. The CDR3 consists of 14 residues. CDR1 and CDR2 from the germline V gene are DFQATT and SNEGSKA (reference sequence). V was clipped by 0 bases and J by 4 bases; unmatched bases: 5. Here the CDR3 reads CSARDNRGRETQYF. CDR3 nucleotides: TGCAGTGCTAGAGATAACAGGGGCCGAGAGACCCAGTACTTC.

The V call is TRBV29-1, the J call TRBJ1-1; TRBD1 matches at 7 bases. The CDR3 contains 13 residues. Germline trimming cut 5 bases from V and 5 bases from J; bases unmatched to any gene: 8. Germline assignment: CDR1 SQVTM and CDR2 ANQGSEA. CDR3 nucleotide sequence: TGCAGCGTTAGACAGGGTCTGGGGACTGAAGCTTTCTTT. It codes for CSVRQGLGTEAFF.

At least ten counts were recorded for this clonotype. This chain uses TRBV4-1 with TRBJ2-7; weak D call: TRBD2 (5 bases). The CDR3 runs to 16 residues. Trimming shortened V by 0 bases and J by 0 bases, and 12 bases separated the two germline ends. Germline-derived CDR1 and CDR2 are MGHRA and YSYEKL. The CDR3 here is CASSQEVAQSSYEQYF. As DNA, the CDR3 is TGCGCCAGCAGCCAAGAAGTAGCGCAAAGCTCCTACGAGCAGTACTTC.

This clonotype was detected many times. The gene calls are TRBV5-1 and TRBJ1-1; D gene unclear. The V end was cut by 2 bases, the J end by 2 bases, with 7 bases between. Germline CDR1 reads SGHRS; CDR2 reads YFSETQ. This CDR3 contains 13 residues. In DNA, the CDR3 is TGCGCCAGCAGCTTTGGGATTAACACTGAAGCTTTCTTT. Amino acid sequence: CASSFGINTEAFF.

V gene TRBV20-1 combines with J gene TRBJ2-5; 8 nucleotides line up with TRBD2. Germline V gives CDR1 DFQATT, CDR2 SNEGSKA (reference sequence). The CDR3 spans 10 residues. The CDR3 loop reads CPLAEETQYF. CDR3 DNA: TGCCCACTAGCGGAGGAGACCCAGTACTTC.

V and J are TRBV11-2 and TRBJ1-2; D remains unclear. Per the germline V gene, CDR1 is SGHAT and CDR2 is FQNNGV. CDR3 size: 11 residues. Trimming shortened V by 1 base and J by 7 bases, and 4 bases separated the two germline ends. The CDR3 coding sequence is TGTGCCAGCAGCTTAGGCAGTGGCTACACCTTC. It codes for CASSLGSGYTF.

This clonotype was observed many times. The chain links TRBV6-5 to TRBJ2-7; 9 nucleotides align to TRBD1. The CDR3 covers 14 residues. J lost 4 bases, V lost 2 bases, and 3 bases had no gene match. Germline-derived CDR1 and CDR2 are MNHEY and SVGAGI. The DNA for the CDR3 is TGTGCCAGCAGTTACGGCGGGACAGGGTACGAGCAGTACTTC. This sequence encodes CASSYGGTGYEQYF.

This clonotype came up many times. The V gene is TRBV7-2, the J gene TRBJ2-4; 8 bases fit TRBD1. CDR3 length equals 14 residues. Germline V CDR1 and CDR2: SGHTA, FQGNSA. V gave up 1 base and J gave up 7 bases; unmatched junction bases: 3. CDR3 protein: CASSLGGQANIQYF. DNA of the CDR3: TGTGCCAGCAGCTTAGGGGGACAGGCCAACATTCAGTACTTC.

This clonotype was detected only a few times. This sequence joins TRBV7-9 and TRBJ2-3; D call uncertain. Trimming removed 8 bases from V and 5 bases from J, with 14 bases in between. The CDR3 loop spans 13 amino acids. Germline CDR1 and CDR2: SEHNR and FQNEAQ (reference sequence). CDR3 protein: CASRMSSQDTQYF. The CDR3 DNA is TGTGCCAGCCGGATGTCGTCTCAAGATACGCAGTATTTT.

This clonotype was seen repeatedly, ten times or more. V and J are TRBV12-3 or TRBV12-4 and TRBJ2-2, with D unclear. The CDR3 consists of 14 residues. V was cut by 3 bases and J by 1 base, with 6 bases left in between. The CDR3 reads CASSLSVNTGELFF. DNA of the CDR3: TGTGCCAGCAGTTTGTCGGTGAACACCGGGGAGCTGTTTTTT.

This clonotype showed up many times. This chain uses TRBV20-1 with TRBJ2-1, with D perhaps given as TRBD1 or TRBD2 (5 bases each). This CDR3 comprises 14 residues. Per the germline V gene, CDR1 is DFQATT and CDR2 is SNEGSKA (reference sequence). The germline V and J ends were trimmed by 1 base and 7 bases, with 14 bases remaining between them. The DNA of the CDR3 is TGCAGTGCTAGAGGGGGTGGGGGAGCTAATGAGCAGTTCTTC. Amino acid sequence: CSARGGGGANEQFF.

With respect to this clonotype: A much larger clone differs from this one at a single base, so this may be a read error. The V and J genes are TRBV20-1 and TRBJ2-3, with D perhaps TRBD1 or TRBD2 (5 bases each). Trimming removed 8 bases at V and 3 bases at J, with 15 bases between. Per germline, CDR1 DFQATT and CDR2 SNEGSKA (reference sequence). The CDR3 consists of 13 residues. CDR3 DNA: TGCAGTCCTACGGGACCGGAAACAGATACGCAGTATTTT. Encoded protein: CSPTGPETDTQYF.

This clonotype was detected ten times or more. The genes are TRBV29-1 and TRBJ2-1, with 14 positions matching TRBD2. Germline assignment: CDR1 SQVTM and CDR2 ANQGSEA. The CDR3 extends over 16 amino acids. The V and J ends lost 0 bases and 8 bases, in that order; junction bases with no gene match: 6. CDR3 in amino acids: CSVEEETSGRAYEQFF. The CDR3 coding sequence is TGCAGCGTTGAAGAAGAGACTAGCGGGAGGGCCTATGAGCAGTTCTTC.